This passage covers 27 T cell receptor beta chains from one sample sequenced in a study of blood T cell repertoires in COVID-19. The data were produced by immunoSEQ multiplex PCR, yet TCRdb's version contains in-frame clones alone and is incomplete. The sample holds some 45,000 clones; 92% are singletons and the top ten take 8% to 10%. The specimen sequenced was peripheral blood. The source is a man aged 50-60 years with active COVID-19.

The rearrangement links TRBV30 to TRBJ2-7; TRBD2 aligns across 11 bases. The CDR3 loop spans 14 amino acids. The V and J ends lost 2 bases and 4 bases, in that order; junction bases with no gene match: 4. Germline lookup yields CDR1 GTSNPN and CDR2 SVGIG (reference sequence). The CDR3 protein is CAWSPLAGGYEQYF. The CDR3, as DNA: TGTGCCTGGAGTCCCCTAGCGGGAGGTTACGAGCAGTACTTC.

This sequence joins TRBV19 and TRBJ1-5; D unresolved. The germline V gene has CDR1 LNHDA and CDR2 SQIVND (reference sequence). Trimming took off 6 bases at V and 0 bases at J, with 24 bases between the two ends. The CDR3 runs 19 residues. The CDR3 DNA reads as TGTGCCAGTAGCGCGTTCCCCGTGGAGTCACACAATAGCAATCAGCCCCAGCATTTT. Its protein is CASSAFPVESHNSNQPQHF.

The chain carries TRBV27 and TRBJ1-2, with 8 positions matching TRBD1. Germline V gene sequence: CDR1 MNHEY, CDR2 SMNVEV (reference sequence). The CDR3 length is 15 residues. V shed 2 bases, J shed 4 bases, and the junction held 6 bases outside the gene matches. The CDR3 sequence is CASSLRQGMGYGYTF. The CDR3 coding sequence is TGTGCCAGCAGTTTAAGACAGGGGATGGGCTATGGCTACACCTTC.

This rearrangement joins TRBV6-5 to TRBJ2-7, with TRBD1 matching over 8 bases. Trimming at V came to 5 bases and at J to 0 bases, leaving 3 bases not matched to a gene. There are 14 residues in the CDR3. Germline CDR1 is MNHEY and CDR2 is SVGAGI. The CDR3 loop is CASSRTGISYEQYF. CDR3 DNA: TGTGCCAGCAGTAGGACAGGGATCTCCTACGAGCAGTACTTC.

This clone was seen more than once but under ten times. J is TRBJ1-1 and V is TRBV6-1; D uncertain. The V end was cut by 1 base, the J end by 2 bases, with 11 bases between. The CDR3 is made up of 15 amino acids. Germline CDR1 reads MNHNS; CDR2 reads SASEGT. The CDR3 DNA is TGTGCCAGCAGTGAAGAGCGGCAGATCAACACTGAAGCTTTCTTT. Encoded protein: CASSEERQINTEAFF.

V is TRBV19 and J is TRBJ2-7; 9 bases are a match to TRBD1. Germline CDR1 is LNHDA and CDR2 is SQIVND (reference sequence). The CDR3 extends over 15 amino acids. The V and J ends lost 2 bases and 2 bases, in that order; junction bases with no gene match: 4. As DNA, the CDR3 is TGTGCCAGTAGTATACAGGGGACAGGGACCTACGAGCAGTACTTC. Translating it yields CASSIQGTGTYEQYF.

This rearrangement joins TRBV30 to TRBJ1-2; possibly TRBD1 for D (6 bases). Between the trimmed V and J ends, which lost 0 bases and 8 bases, there was a span of 10 bases. Germline values: CDR1 GTSNPN, CDR2 SVGIG (reference sequence). CDR3 length: 12 residues. In nucleotides, the CDR3 is TGTGCCTGGAGTGTAAGAGGGGGAGGCTACACCTTC. It specifies CAWSVRGGGYTF.

The gene calls are TRBV3-1 (or the pseudogene TRBV3-2) and TRBJ2-1; D might be TRBD1 (5 bases). The germline gives CDR1 LGHDT, CDR2 YNNKEL (reference sequence). Trimming stripped 0 bases from V and 7 bases from J, with 22 bases between. CDR3 size: 18 residues. The CDR3 reads CASSQDMRRLAGLNEQFF. The CDR3 DNA reads as TGTGCCAGCAGCCAAGATATGAGGCGGTTGGCAGGGTTAAATGAGCAGTTCTTC.

The chain couples TRBV30 to TRBJ2-2, with D perhaps TRBD1 (6 bases). V was trimmed by 3 bases and J by 4 bases, leaving 21 bases between them. The germline gives CDR1 GTSNPN, CDR2 SVGIG (reference sequence). This CDR3 is built from 17 residues. The CDR3 reads CAWRPTTGTWVTGELFF. The CDR3 coding sequence is TGTGCCTGGAGACCCACGACCGGGACATGGGTCACCGGGGAGCTGTTTTTT.

The chain employs TRBV7-3 and TRBJ1-1; 7 bases line up with TRBD1. The V segment lost 5 bases and the J segment 1 base; nucleotides outside the gene matches: 7. Looked up from germline, CDR1 is SGHTA and CDR2 is FQGTGA. This CDR3 spans 15 amino acids. CDR3 amino acids: CASSRDGQANTEAFF. The DNA for the CDR3 is TGTGCCAGCAGCCGTGACGGACAGGCGAACACTGAAGCTTTCTTT.

The chain combines TRBV9 with TRBJ2-7; 9 bases match TRBD1. V lost 4 bases, J lost 5 bases, and 7 bases stayed unmatched. CDR1 is SGDLS, CDR2 YYNGEE, per germline. The CDR3 contains 14 residues. CDR3 bases: TGTGCCAGCAGCTCACAGGGGGCGTACGACGAGCAGTACTTC. It yields the protein CASSSQGAYDEQYF. Based on the CDR3 plus reference TRBV9 and TRBJ2-7, the full variable domain is DSGVTQTPKHLITATGQRVTLRCSPRSGDLSVYWYQQSLDQGLQFLIQYYNGEERAKGNILERFSAQQFPDLHSELNLSSLELGDSALYFCASSSQGAYDEQYFGPGTRLTVT.

The chain has TRBV6-1 and TRBJ1-2, with a weak D call TRBD1 (5 bases). Trimming pared 3 bases from V and 6 bases from J, leaving 17 bases between. Germline V CDR1 and CDR2: MNHNS, SASEGT. The CDR3 is made up of 15 amino acids. CDR3 sequence: CASSDRRYGGDGYTF. CDR3 in DNA: TGTGCCAGCAGTGATAGGAGGTATGGAGGGGATGGCTACACCTTC.

The chain carries TRBV2 and TRBJ2-7; TRBD2 aligns across 14 bases. Looked up from germline, CDR1 is SNHLY and CDR2 is FYNNEI. The CDR3 extends over 16 amino acids. Germline trimming cut 7 bases from V and 5 bases from J; bases unmatched to any gene: 10. CDR3 nucleotides: TGTGCCAGCAAAAAGGGGGGGACTAGCGGGAGCAACGAGCAGTACTTC. It yields the protein CASKKGGTSGSNEQYF. Together with reference TRBV2 and TRBJ2-7, the CDR3 gives the full variable domain: EPEVTQTPSHQVTQMGQEVILRCVPISNHLYFYWYRQILGQKVEFLVSFYNNEISEKSEIFDDQFSVERPDGSNFTLKIRSTKLEDSAMYFCASKKGGTSGSNEQYFGPGTRLTVT.

V gene TRBV28 combines with J gene TRBJ1-5; 8 positions agree with TRBD1. Per the germline V gene, CDR1 is MDHEN and CDR2 is SYDVKM. There are 15 residues in the CDR3. V shed 5 bases, J shed 7 bases, and the junction held 10 bases outside the gene matches. The CDR3 sequence is CASSRDQGAGQPQHF. The CDR3, as DNA: TGTGCCAGCAGTCGAGATCAGGGGGCAGGGCAGCCCCAGCATTTT.

Only a few counts were recorded for this clone. The chain combines TRBV28 with TRBJ1-5; TRBD1 agrees at 10 bases. This CDR3 has 14 residues. Germline CDR1 is MDHEN and CDR2 is SYDVKM. Unmatched junction bases numbered 11, after V lost 10 bases and J lost 8 bases. CDR3 in DNA: TGTGCCATAAGGAGACAGGGGGCAGGTGAGCCCCAGCATTTT. Its translation is CAIRRQGAGEPQHF.

The rearrangement joins TRBV11-3 to TRBJ2-2, with D possibly matching TRBD2 (5 bases). The V end was cut by 0 bases, the J end by 5 bases, with 19 bases between. Germline V lookup: CDR1 SGHNT, CDR2 YENEEA. CDR3 length equals 18 residues. Here the CDR3 reads CASSLDSRSGPWTGELFF. The CDR3 nucleotides are TGTGCCAGCAGCTTAGATTCCAGGAGCGGACCTTGGACCGGGGAGCTGTTTTTT. Variable domain in full (rest from reference TRBV11-3 and TRBJ2-2): EAGVVQSPRYKIIEKKQPVAFWCNPISGHNTLYWYLQNLGQGPELLIRYENEEAVDDSQLPKDRFSAERLKGVDSTLKIQPAELGDSAVYLCASSLDSRSGPWTGELFFGEGSRLTVL.

This chain links TRBV7-9 with TRBJ1-6, with no clear D. Trimming shortened V by 5 bases and J by 7 bases, and 6 bases separated the two germline ends. Germline CDR1 and CDR2: SEHNR and FQNEAQ (reference sequence). The CDR3 consists of 12 residues. The DNA of the CDR3 is TGTGCCAGCAGCCTTGTCAATTCACCCCTCCACTTT. Protein sequence: CASSLVNSPLHF.

The J gene is TRBJ2-1, the V gene TRBV6-1; 11 nucleotides line up with TRBD2. The ends lost 1 base at V and 5 bases at J; junction bases unmatched: 4. From germline, CDR1 is MNHNS and CDR2 SASEGT. The CDR3 spans 16 residues. CDR3 DNA: TGTGCCAGCAGTGAAGAAGTAGCGGGAGGGGACAATGAGCAGTTCTTC. Translation gives CASSEEVAGGDNEQFF.

The sample holds one count of this clone. The chain uses TRBV9 and TRBJ1-4, with D hard to call. The CDR3 length is 15 residues. V was trimmed by 6 bases and J by 2 bases, leaving 14 bases between them. Looked up from germline, CDR1 is SGDLS and CDR2 is YYNGEE. The CDR3 here is CASNRMGATNEKLFF. CDR3 nucleotides: TGTGCCAGCAACCGAATGGGAGCCACTAATGAAAAACTGTTTTTT.

V usage is TRBV11-2 and J usage is TRBJ2-1; D gene unclear. Trimming shortened V by 1 base and J by 7 bases, and 5 bases separated the two germline ends. CDR1 SGHAT and CDR2 FQNNGV come from the germline V gene. The CDR3 contains 12 residues. The CDR3 DNA is TGTGCCAGCAGCTTAGTGCGGAATGAGCAGTTCTTC. Residues: CASSLVRNEQFF.

The chain uses TRBV27 and TRBJ1-6; D might be TRBD1 (5 bases). V dropped 5 bases and J dropped 2 bases, with 7 bases sitting between them. This CDR3 is 14 amino acids long. Looked up from germline, CDR1 is MNHEY and CDR2 is SMNVEV (reference sequence). Here the CDR3 reads CASSRTPYNSPLHF. For the CDR3, the DNA is TGTGCCAGCAGTCGGACACCCTATAATTCACCCCTCCACTTT.

This chain links TRBV5-5 with TRBJ2-7; TRBD2 matches 7 bases. The CDR3 has 15 residues. Per the germline V gene, CDR1 is SGHKS and CDR2 is YYEKEE (reference sequence). Trimming removed 0 bases from V and 4 bases from J; junction bases left unmatched: 7. The CDR3 sequence: CASSLELASLYEQYF. The CDR3 DNA reads TGTGCCAGCAGCTTGGAACTAGCGAGCTTGTACGAGCAGTACTTC.

The genes are TRBV28 and TRBJ2-3, with 8 bases lining up with TRBD1. Germline lookup yields CDR1 MDHEN and CDR2 SYDVKM. This CDR3 is 14 amino acids long. V was clipped by 2 bases and J by 3 bases; unmatched bases: 1. The chain's CDR3 is CASSLRQGTDTQYF. The CDR3 nucleotides read TGTGCCAGCAGTTTAAGACAGGGGACAGATACGCAGTATTTT.

This chain uses TRBV11-2 with TRBJ2-7; D is unresolved. V was trimmed by 5 bases and J by 3 bases, leaving 5 bases between them. The CDR3 is made up of 11 amino acids. Per germline, CDR1 SGHAT and CDR2 FQNNGV. The CDR3 DNA reads TGTGCCAGCAGCACAATCTACGAGCAGTACTTC. Translating it yields CASSTIYEQYF.

The V and J genes are TRBV18 and TRBJ1-1; D unresolved. The CDR3 runs 14 residues. Trimming cost V 3 bases and J 1 base, with 9 bases left between them. Germline V gives CDR1 KGHSH, CDR2 LQKENI. CDR3 sequence: CASSPYTENTEAFF. CDR3 coding DNA: TGTGCCAGCTCACCGTATACAGAGAACACTGAAGCTTTCTTT.

The J gene is TRBJ1-2, the V gene TRBV29-1; 9 bases are shared with TRBD1. J was trimmed by 7 bases and V by 5 bases; bases with no gene match: 8. Germline V gene lookup returns CDR1 SQVTM and CDR2 ANQGSEA. This CDR3 is built from 13 residues. The CDR3, as DNA: TGCAGCGTTAACCGGGACAGGGTTGGTGGCTACACCTTC. It specifies CSVNRDRVGGYTF. Full variable domain (remainder filled in from reference TRBV29-1 and TRBJ1-2): SAVISQKPSRDICQRGTSLTIQCQVDSQVTMMFWYRQQPGQSLTLIATANQGSEATYESGFVIDKFPISRPNLTFSTLTVSNMSPEDSSIYLCSVNRDRVGGYTFGSGTRLTVV.

The chain employs TRBV7-2 and TRBJ2-7; TRBD1 aligns across 8 bases. V shed 1 base and J 2 bases; nucleotides not matched to a gene: 1. The CDR3 runs 14 residues. CDR1 is SGHTA, CDR2 FQGNSA, per germline. The CDR3 DNA reads TGTGCCAGCAGCTTAGGGGACAGGCCCTACGAGCAGTACTTC. It is translated as CASSLGDRPYEQYF.